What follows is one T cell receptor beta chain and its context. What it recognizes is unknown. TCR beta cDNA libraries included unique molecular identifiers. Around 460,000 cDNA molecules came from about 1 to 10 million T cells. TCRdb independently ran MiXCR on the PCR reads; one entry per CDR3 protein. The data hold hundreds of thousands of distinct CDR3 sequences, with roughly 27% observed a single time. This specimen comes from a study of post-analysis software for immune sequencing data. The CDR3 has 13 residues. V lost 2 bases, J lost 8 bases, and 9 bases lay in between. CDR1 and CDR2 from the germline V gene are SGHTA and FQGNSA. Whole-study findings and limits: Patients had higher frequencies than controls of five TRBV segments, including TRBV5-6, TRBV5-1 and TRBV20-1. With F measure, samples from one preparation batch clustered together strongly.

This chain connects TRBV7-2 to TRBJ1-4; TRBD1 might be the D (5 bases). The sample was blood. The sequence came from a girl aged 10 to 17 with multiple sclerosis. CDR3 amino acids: CASSLRGGEKLFF. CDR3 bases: TGTGCCAGCAGCTTAAGGGGTGGGGAAAAACTGTTTTTT.